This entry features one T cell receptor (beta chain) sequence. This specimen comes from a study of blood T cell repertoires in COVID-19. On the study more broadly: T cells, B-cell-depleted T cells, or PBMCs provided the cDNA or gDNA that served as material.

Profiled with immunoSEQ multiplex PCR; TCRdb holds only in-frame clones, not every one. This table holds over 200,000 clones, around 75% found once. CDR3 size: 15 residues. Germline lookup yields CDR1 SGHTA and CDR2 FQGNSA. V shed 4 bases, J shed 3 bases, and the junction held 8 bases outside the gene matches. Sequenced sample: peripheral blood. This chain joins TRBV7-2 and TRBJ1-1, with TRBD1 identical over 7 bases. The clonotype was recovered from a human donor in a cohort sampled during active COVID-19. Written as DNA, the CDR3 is TGTGCCAGCAGCTCACAGGGGAGAGTAGACACTGAAGCTTTCTTT. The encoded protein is CASSSQGRVDTEAFF.